The 19 T cell receptor beta chains in this list originate from one sample, sequenced in a study of cytotoxic CD8 clonotypes in ibrutinib-treated CLL. Sequencing was performed with immunoSEQ multiplex PCR; in TCRdb, only in-frame clones are kept and a portion is missing. This sample has about 140,000 clones; approximately 80% occur once, and the top ten carry around 30%. The source was PBMCs, collected after 12 months of ibrutinib treatment. The receptors stem from a human donor with chronic lymphocytic leukemia.

The CDR3 region is CASSLPGQGNYGYTF. CDR3 bases: TGTGCCAGCAGCCTTCCGGGACAGGGAAACTATGGCTACACCTTC. The J gene is TRBJ1-2, the V gene TRBV28; 9 positions match TRBD1. The CDR3 covers 15 residues. CDR1 and CDR2 (germline): MDHEN, SYDVKM. V dropped 6 bases and J dropped 2; count of bases not matched to a gene: 7.

This chain links TRBV28 with TRBJ2-2; D tentatively reads TRBD1 or TRBD2 (6 bases each). This CDR3 spans 16 amino acids. The germline V gene encodes CDR1 MDHEN and CDR2 SYDVKM. Trimming shortened V by 2 bases and J by 4 bases, and 14 bases separated the two germline ends. The CDR3 here is CASSLRGTRLTGELFF. The CDR3 bases are TGTGCCAGCAGTTTACGGGGGACACGTCTCACCGGGGAGCTGTTTTTT.

The chain combines TRBV7-2 with TRBJ2-1; 12 bases are shared with TRBD1. Germline V gene sequence: CDR1 SGHTA, CDR2 FQGNSA. V was clipped by 1 base and J by 8 bases; unmatched bases: 3. The CDR3 loop spans 15 amino acids. The CDR3 loop reads CASSLGGQGAYEQFF. The CDR3 coding sequence is TGTGCCAGCAGCTTAGGGGGACAGGGGGCCTATGAGCAGTTCTTC.

The V call is TRBV27, the J call TRBJ2-7, with 8 bases lining up with TRBD1. V was pared by 6 bases and J by 6 bases, with 10 bases of the junction left unmatched. Germline CDR1 MNHEY, CDR2 SMNVEV (reference sequence). The CDR3 runs to 14 residues. The chain's CDR3 is CASRTGTGYGEQYF. CDR3 nucleotide sequence: TGTGCCAGCAGAACCGGGACAGGTTACGGCGAGCAGTACTTC.

This clone was counted only a few times. The chain combines TRBV9 with TRBJ1-6, with unresolved D. The CDR3 has 11 residues. Trimming stripped 3 bases from V and 9 bases from J, with 4 bases between. CDR1 SGDLS and CDR2 YYNGEE come from the germline V gene. Here the CDR3 reads CASSDGSPLHF. As DNA, the CDR3 is TGTGCCAGCAGCGATGGTTCACCCCTCCACTTT.

This clone was detected only a few times. The V call is TRBV7-8, the J call TRBJ1-6; D gene uncertain. Trimming took off 5 bases at V and 4 bases at J, with 21 bases between the two ends. The CDR3 consists of 18 residues. Germline loops: CDR1 SGHVS, CDR2 FQNEAQ. CDR3 DNA sequence: TGTGCCAGCAGCCTCCGGCCCGGCGGCCCTGGGTATAATTCACCCCTCCACTTT. Protein sequence: CASSLRPGGPGYNSPLHF.

The V call is TRBV30, the J call TRBJ1-1, with a possible D match to TRBD1 (5 bases). Trimming stripped 0 bases from V and 2 bases from J, with 7 bases between. CDR3 length: 13 residues. The germline CDR1 and CDR2 sequences are GTSNPN and SVGIG (reference sequence). The CDR3 DNA follows: TGTGCCTGGAGTGTCGGGGGAAACACTGAAGCTTTCTTT. Its protein product is CAWSVGGNTEAFF.

The chain carries TRBV11-2 and TRBJ2-2, with D perhaps matching TRBD2 (6 bases). V lost 5 bases, J lost 4 bases, and 14 bases lay in between. Germline V gene lookup returns CDR1 SGHAT and CDR2 FQNNGV. The CDR3 contains 15 residues. Here the CDR3 DNA reads TGTGCCAGCAGCCTCAACCCCGGGGGCACCGGGGAGCTGTTTTTT. It encodes CASSLNPGGTGELFF.

The chain links TRBV21-1 to TRBJ2-5; the table's D call, TRBD1, has no DNA check behind it. TRBV21-1 is listed as a pseudogene. This CDR3 region has 17 residues. The CDR3 loop is CASSKAQVDRGGETQYF. For the CDR3, the DNA is TGTGCCAGCAGCAAAGCGCAAGTGGACAGGGGAGGAGAGACCCAGTACTTC.

The sample holds a few counts of this clone. The junction departs from the called germline gene at one end, perhaps through a read error. The chain joins TRBV18 to TRBJ2-3; the D gene is possibly TRBD1 (6 bases). The CDR3 has 12 residues. Germline V gene lookup returns CDR1 KGHSH and CDR2 LQKENI. In DNA form, the CDR3 reads TGTGCCAGCTCACCGACAGGAGATCCGCAGTATTTT. This translates into CASSPTGDPQYF.

The chain has TRBV5-6 and TRBJ1-5; D not resolved. Trimming removed 2 bases at V and 6 bases at J, with 9 bases between. CDR3 length: 13 residues. Germline CDR1 and CDR2: SGHDT and YYEEEE. CDR3 bases: TGTGCCAGCAGCTTTGCCGGGTTTCAGCCCCAGCATTTT. Translation: CASSFAGFQPQHF.

The chain joins TRBV5-1 to TRBJ1-4; no definite D call. Per the germline V gene, CDR1 is SGHRS and CDR2 is YFSETQ. The CDR3 totals 17 residues. Trimming pared 0 bases from V and 3 bases from J, leaving 15 bases between. The CDR3, as DNA: TGCGCCAGCAGCTTGGCCGGGAGTGCTGCGGCTAATGAAAAACTGTTTTTT. It is translated as CASSLAGSAAANEKLFF.

The genes are TRBV6-1 and TRBJ2-1, with a tentative D call TRBD1 (5 bases). This CDR3 is built from 11 residues. V was cut by 7 bases and J by 8 bases, with 9 bases left in between. Germline lookup yields CDR1 MNHNS and CDR2 SASEGT. The CDR3 loop is CASKSGYEQFF. CDR3 in DNA: TGTGCCAGCAAATCAGGGTATGAGCAGTTCTTC.

The sample holds one count of this clone. The J gene is TRBJ2-5, the V gene TRBV4-1; TRBD2 is a possible D gene (6 bases). The CDR3 covers 15 residues. Trimming removed 1 base at V and 2 bases at J, with 11 bases between. Germline V gene sequence: CDR1 MGHRA, CDR2 YSYEKL. CDR3 DNA: TGCGCCAGCAGCCAAGTTAGCGCGGGACAAGAGACCCAGTACTTC. It specifies CASSQVSAGQETQYF.

The chain has TRBV11-2 and TRBJ1-3; tentatively, D is TRBD1 (5 bases). The germline V gene has CDR1 SGHAT and CDR2 FQNNGV. The germline V and J ends were trimmed by 2 bases and 7 bases, with 12 bases remaining between them. The CDR3 is 14 residues long. This CDR3 reads CASSLFGQGNTIYF. CDR3 DNA sequence: TGTGCCAGCAGCTTATTCGGGCAGGGTAACACCATATATTTT. Full variable domain (rest looked up from reference TRBV11-2 and TRBJ1-3): EAGVAQSPRYKIIEKRQSVAFWCNPISGHATLYWYQQILGQGPKLLIQFQNNGVVDDSQLPKDRFSAERLKGVDSTLKIQPAKLEDSAVYLCASSLFGQGNTIYFGEGSWLTVV.

The chain links TRBV9 to TRBJ1-4, with 7 bases fitting TRBD1. CDR3 length: 15 amino acids. The germline CDR1 and CDR2 sequences are SGDLS and YYNGEE. The ends lost 4 bases at V and 4 bases at J; junction bases unmatched: 7. The CDR3 sequence is CASSLTGAYNEKLFF. For the CDR3, the DNA is TGTGCCAGCAGCTTAACAGGGGCTTATAATGAAAAACTGTTTTTT.

A few counts support this clone. This sample also contains other DNA sequences that code for the same CDR3. The genes are TRBV7-9 and TRBJ1-5; 7 bases are a match to TRBD1. V dropped 2 bases and J dropped 6; count of bases not matched to a gene: 1. Germline assignment: CDR1 SEHNR and CDR2 FQNEAQ (reference sequence). The CDR3 totals 13 residues. CDR3 sequence: CASSLSGGQPQHF. The CDR3 bases are TGTGCCAGCAGCTTATCAGGGGGTCAGCCCCAGCATTTT. Full variable domain (missing parts from reference TRBV7-9 and TRBJ1-5): DTGVSQNPRHKITKRGQNVTFRCDPISEHNRLYWYRQTLGQGPEFLTYFQNEAQLEKSRLLSDRFSAERPKGSFSTLEIQRTEQGDSAMYLCASSLSGGQPQHFGDGTRLSIL.

The chain carries TRBV12-5 and TRBJ2-1, with 9 bases identical to TRBD1. Losses at the gene ends were 2 bases for V and 5 bases for J; bases not matched to a gene: 7. Germline loops: CDR1 LGHNT, CDR2 FRNRAP. This CDR3 is 16 amino acids long. DNA for the CDR3: TGTGCTAGTGGTTTGAACCGGGACAGGGATCACAATGAGCAGTTCTTC. Translation gives CASGLNRDRDHNEQFF.

V is TRBV6-6 and J is TRBJ2-3; 14 bases map to TRBD2. Germline CDR1 MNHNY, CDR2 SVGAGI (reference sequence). CDR3 length equals 16 residues. The junction had 5 bases not matched to a gene; V was cut back by 6 bases and J by 3 bases. CDR3 DNA sequence: TGTGCCAGCAGCGGACTAGCGGGGGGCCGGACAGATACGCAGTATTTT. It is translated as CASSGLAGGRTDTQYF.